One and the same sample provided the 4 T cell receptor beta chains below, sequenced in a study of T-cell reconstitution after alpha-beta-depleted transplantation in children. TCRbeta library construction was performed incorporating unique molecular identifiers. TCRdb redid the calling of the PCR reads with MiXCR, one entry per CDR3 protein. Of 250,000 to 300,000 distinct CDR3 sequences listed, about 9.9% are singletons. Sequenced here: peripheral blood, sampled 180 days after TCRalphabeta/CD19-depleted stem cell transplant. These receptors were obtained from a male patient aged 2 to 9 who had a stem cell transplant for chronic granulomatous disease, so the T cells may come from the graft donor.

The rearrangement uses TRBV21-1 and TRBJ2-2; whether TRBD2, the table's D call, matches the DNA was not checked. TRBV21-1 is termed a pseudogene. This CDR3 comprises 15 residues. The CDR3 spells CASSGPGRTGGELFF. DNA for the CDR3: TGTGCCAGCAGCGGACCGGGACGTACGGGCGGGGAGCTGTTTTTT.

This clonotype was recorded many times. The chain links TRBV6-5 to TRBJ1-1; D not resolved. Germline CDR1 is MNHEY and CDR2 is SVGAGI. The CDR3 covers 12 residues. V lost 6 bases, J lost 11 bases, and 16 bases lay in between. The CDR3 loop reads CASSTPGKGAFF. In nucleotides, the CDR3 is TGTGCCAGCAGCACGCCCGGGAAAGGGGCTTTCTTT.

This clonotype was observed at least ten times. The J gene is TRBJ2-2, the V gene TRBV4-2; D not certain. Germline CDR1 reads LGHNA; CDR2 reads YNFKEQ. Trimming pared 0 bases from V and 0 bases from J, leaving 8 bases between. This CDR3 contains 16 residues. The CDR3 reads CASSQEIGANTGELFF. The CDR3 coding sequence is TGTGCCAGCAGCCAAGAGATTGGGGCGAACACCGGGGAGCTGTTTTTT.

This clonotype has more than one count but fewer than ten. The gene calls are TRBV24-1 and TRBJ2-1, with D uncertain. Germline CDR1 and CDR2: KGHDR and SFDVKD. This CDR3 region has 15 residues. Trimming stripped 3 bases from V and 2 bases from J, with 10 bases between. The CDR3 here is CATSDPSRPYNEQFF. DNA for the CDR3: TGTGCCACCAGTGATCCGAGCCGCCCCTACAATGAGCAGTTCTTC.